Listed here are 30 T cell receptor beta chains from one sample, sequenced in a study of blood T cell repertoires in COVID-19. Clones were read by immunoSEQ multiplex PCR, and TCRdb kept only the in-frame ones, dropping some. The sample has fewer than 120,000 clones, 88% seen once. The sample taken for sequencing was peripheral blood. The receptors shown here come from a woman aged 50 to 60 with acute or convalescent COVID-19.

A single count supports this clone. The chain couples TRBV3-1 (or the pseudogene TRBV3-2) to TRBJ2-4; D ambiguous. CDR3 size: 19 residues. With 1 base removed from V and 1 base from J, the gap between germline ends came to 20 bases. Germline values: CDR1 LGHDT, CDR2 YNNKEL (reference sequence). CDR3 region: CASSQGLGPPGRAKNIQYF. The CDR3 coding sequence is TGTGCCAGCAGCCAAGGGCTTGGGCCCCCCGGCAGGGCCAAAAACATTCAGTACTTC.

This chain uses TRBV28 with TRBJ1-5; D call uncertain. V lost 5 bases and J lost 4, with 12 bases in between. The germline V gene has CDR1 MDHEN and CDR2 SYDVKM. The CDR3 has 14 residues. DNA for the CDR3: TGTGCCAGCAGTCTCGTCCCGCGGAATCAGCCCCAGCATTTT. Translating gives CASSLVPRNQPQHF.

The chain carries TRBV18 and TRBJ2-3; perhaps TRBD2 as D (6 bases). Germline values: CDR1 KGHSH, CDR2 LQKENI. CDR3 length equals 16 residues. Trimming removed 1 base at V and 2 bases at J, with 13 bases between. In DNA form, the CDR3 reads TGTGCCAGCTCACCACTTCCAGGGAGGTCCACAGATACGCAGTATTTT. Translation gives CASSPLPGRSTDTQYF.

The chain recombines TRBV18 with TRBJ2-5, with a tentative D call TRBD2 (6 bases). The V and J ends lost 6 bases and 2 bases respectively, with 10 bases between them. The germline CDR1 and CDR2 sequences are KGHSH and LQKENI. The CDR3 consists of 13 residues. CDR3 amino acids: CASSLGLQETQYF. The CDR3 DNA sequence: TGTGCCAGCTCCTTGGGACTGCAAGAGACCCAGTACTTC.

The chain carries TRBV28 and TRBJ2-7; weak D call: TRBD1 (6 bases). This CDR3 spans 14 amino acids. The V and J ends lost 7 bases and 2 bases respectively, with 15 bases between them. Germline CDR1 and CDR2: MDHEN and SYDVKM. CDR3 amino acids: CASTPPGDPYEQYF. The CDR3 nucleotides read TGTGCCAGCACCCCCCCAGGGGACCCCTACGAGCAGTACTTC.

The rearrangement links TRBV3-1 (or the pseudogene TRBV3-2) to TRBJ2-7; the match to TRBD1 covers 7 bases. Germline V gives CDR1 LGHDT, CDR2 YNNKEL (reference sequence). V dropped 6 bases and J dropped 13; count of bases not matched to a gene: 9. This CDR3 region has 11 residues. CDR3 nucleotide sequence: TGTGCCAGCAGACAGGGGCCGGGTTTTTACTTC. It codes for CASRQGPGFYF.

The chain joins TRBV7-2 to TRBJ2-7, with 11 bases identical to TRBD2. This CDR3 region has 16 residues. V lost 5 bases and J lost 6; bases outside the gene matches: 12. Germline-derived CDR1 and CDR2 are SGHTA and FQGNSA. The CDR3 DNA sequence: TGTGCCAGCAGCCTAAAGGGACTAGCGGCCTCTATCGAGCAGTACTTC. Protein sequence: CASSLKGLAASIEQYF.

The gene calls are TRBV5-1 and TRBJ2-7, with TRBD2 identical over 9 bases. Germline assignment: CDR1 SGHRS and CDR2 YFSETQ. The CDR3 covers 17 residues. Losses at the gene ends were 4 bases for V and 7 bases for J; bases not matched to a gene: 18. The CDR3 coding sequence is TGCGCCAGCAGCCCGACGTCGAGCGGGAGGCCGGGTTGGGAGCAGTACTTC. Translated, it gives CASSPTSSGRPGWEQYF.

The chain combines TRBV5-1 with TRBJ2-1; D perhaps matches TRBD1 (6 bases). V dropped 5 bases and J dropped 7 bases, with 19 bases sitting between them. The CDR3 is made up of 15 amino acids. Per the germline V gene, CDR1 is SGHRS and CDR2 is YFSETQ. In nucleotides, the CDR3 is TGCGCCAGCAGTCGACGCACAGGGTACAGGAATGAGCAGTTCTTC. Residues: CASSRRTGYRNEQFF. Together with reference TRBV5-1 and TRBJ2-1, the CDR3 gives the full variable domain: KAGVTQTPRYLIKTRGQQVTLSCSPISGHRSVSWYQQTPGQGLQFLFEYFSETQRNKGNFPGRFSGRQFSNSRSEMNVSTLELGDSALYLCASSRRTGYRNEQFFGPGTRLTVL.

The chain recombines TRBV18 with TRBJ1-6; D uncertain. Germline V gene data show CDR1 as KGHSH and CDR2 as LQKENI. With 8 bases removed from V and 6 bases from J, the gap between germline ends came to 11 bases. This CDR3 has 13 residues. The CDR3 DNA sequence: TGTGCCAGCAACGGCGCAGGTAATTCACCCCTCCACTTT. Its translation is CASNGAGNSPLHF.

There are a few counts of this clone. The chain joins TRBV24-1 to TRBJ2-5; 8 nucleotides line up with TRBD2. Germline lookup yields CDR1 KGHDR and CDR2 SFDVKD. This CDR3 has 16 residues. V lost 3 bases and J lost 5; bases outside the gene matches: 10. This CDR3 is CATSDTGRGGGETQYF. The CDR3, as DNA: TGTGCCACCAGTGATACCGGGAGGGGTGGAGGGGAGACCCAGTACTTC.

The V call is TRBV9, the J call TRBJ1-2; D not certain. The CDR3 runs to 14 residues. Germline CDR1 is SGDLS and CDR2 is YYNGEE. V was clipped by 4 bases and J by 1 base, with 11 bases between them. CDR3 residues: CASSPRTGNYGYTF. The DNA of the CDR3 is TGTGCCAGCAGCCCCCGAACGGGTAACTATGGCTACACCTTC.

This clone was seen just once. The genes are TRBV5-8 and TRBJ2-7; D is uncertain. Trimming removed 2 bases from V and 5 bases from J, with 5 bases in between. CDR3 size: 11 residues. Germline V gene data show CDR1 as SGHTS and CDR2 as YDEGEE. The CDR3 nucleotides are TGTGCCAGCAGCTTAGAGGACGAGCAGTACTTC. Protein product: CASSLEDEQYF.

This chain joins TRBV23-1 and TRBJ2-3; D is uncertain. TRBV23-1 is an ORF for which the function is uncertain. The CDR3 consists of 15 residues. Trimming left V 0 bases short and J 0 bases short, with 7 bases between. The CDR3 sequence is CASSQSWASTDTQYF. The CDR3 nucleotides read TGCGCCAGCAGTCAATCGTGGGCGAGCACAGATACGCAGTATTTT.

V gene TRBV5-1 combines with J gene TRBJ1-4; the match to TRBD1 covers 9 bases. The CDR3 spans 17 residues. Germline CDR1 reads SGHRS; CDR2 reads YFSETQ. J gave up 0 bases and V 0 bases, and 3 bases lay outside the gene matches. The CDR3 loop reads CASSLGQGVATNEKLFF. CDR3 nucleotide sequence: TGCGCCAGCAGCTTGGGACAGGGGGTCGCAACTAATGAAAAACTGTTTTTT.

V and J are TRBV18 and TRBJ1-6; the D is unclear. CDR3 length equals 13 residues. Trimming left V 3 bases short and J 7 bases short, with 7 bases between. The germline V gene has CDR1 KGHSH and CDR2 LQKENI. CDR3 bases: TGTGCCAGCTCACCGGCCTGGAATTCACCCCTCCACTTT. Translated, it gives CASSPAWNSPLHF. Full variable domain (missing parts from reference TRBV18 and TRBJ1-6): NAGVMQNPRHLVRRRGQEARLRCSPMKGHSHVYWYRQLPEEGLKFMVYLQKENIIDESGMPKERFSAEFPKEGPSILRIQQVVRGDSAAYFCASSPAWNSPLHFGNGTRLTVT.

The chain uses TRBV9 and TRBJ2-1; 11 bases align to TRBD2. With V trimmed by 3 bases and J by 4 bases, 12 bases remained unmatched. Germline lookup yields CDR1 SGDLS and CDR2 YYNGEE. The CDR3 covers 18 residues. The DNA of the CDR3 is TGTGCCAGCAGCGCAGGTGGCCCGGGACTAGCGGATTACAATGAGCAGTTCTTC. Encoded protein: CASSAGGPGLADYNEQFF. The full variable domain, its missing parts supplied by reference TRBV9 and TRBJ2-1, is DSGVTQTPKHLITATGQRVTLRCSPRSGDLSVYWYQQSLDQGLQFLIQYYNGEERAKGNILERFSAQQFPDLHSELNLSSLELGDSALYFCASSAGGPGLADYNEQFFGPGTRLTVL.

The chain recombines TRBV6-1 with TRBJ1-1; TRBD1 matches at 7 bases. Trimming took 4 bases from V and 0 from J; bases not matched to a gene: 14. Germline-derived CDR1 and CDR2 are MNHNS and SASEGT. The CDR3 has 18 amino acids. CDR3 residues: CASSARPTGFNMNTEAFF. The CDR3 nucleotides read TGTGCCAGCAGTGCCCGGCCGACAGGGTTCAATATGAACACTGAAGCTTTCTTT.

This sequence joins TRBV19 and TRBJ2-5; the D gene is possibly TRBD1 (6 bases). The CDR3 runs 13 residues. Trimming cost V 5 bases and J 5 bases, with 12 bases left between them. In germline, CDR1 is LNHDA, CDR2 SQIVND (reference sequence). The CDR3 coding sequence is TGTGCCAGTAGTGACGAAAGGGGGGAGACCCAGTACTTC. Its protein product is CASSDERGETQYF.

The CDR3 DNA is TGCGCCAGCAGCCGAGGGCAGGAGAACACTGAAGCTTTCTTT. This translates into CASSRGQENTEAFF. This rearrangement joins TRBV5-1 to TRBJ1-1; D is unclear. The CDR3 contains 14 residues. Germline assignment: CDR1 SGHRS and CDR2 YFSETQ. Trimming cost V 4 bases and J 1 base, with 11 bases left between them.

In its sample, this clone was seen a few times. The rearrangement uses TRBV20-1 and TRBJ1-5; 7 bases are shared with TRBD1. With V trimmed by 3 bases and J by 2 bases, 1 base remained unmatched. The CDR3 contains 13 residues. Germline V gene data show CDR1 as DFQATT and CDR2 as SNEGSKA (reference sequence). In nucleotides, the CDR3 is TGCAGTGCTAGTGGACAGGGCAATCAGCCCCAGCATTTT. Translated: CSASGQGNQPQHF.

The CDR3 DNA sequence: TGTGCCAGCAGCCCCCCCGGGTCCCTTAACACGGAGCAGTACTTC. It specifies CASSPPGSLNTEQYF. This sequence joins TRBV3-1 (or the pseudogene TRBV3-2) and TRBJ2-7; D ambiguous. CDR1 is LGHDT, CDR2 YNNKEL, per germline (reference sequence). The CDR3 loop spans 15 amino acids. The V end lost 4 bases, the J end lost 7 bases, and 20 bases lay between the germline ends.

V usage is TRBV18 and J usage is TRBJ2-3; no clear D. The CDR3 sequence is 12 residues long. V lost 4 bases and J 4 bases, leaving 6 bases between the germline ends. CDR1 KGHSH and CDR2 LQKENI come from the germline V gene. This CDR3 reads CASSLSPDTQYF. Written as DNA, the CDR3 is TGTGCCAGCTCACTCTCTCCAGATACGCAGTATTTT.

The chain uses TRBV7-9 and TRBJ2-2; TRBD1 might be the D (6 bases). Trimming stripped 1 base from V and 3 bases from J, with 18 bases between. The length of the CDR3 is 18 residues. The germline V gene encodes CDR1 SEHNR and CDR2 FQNEAQ (reference sequence). The CDR3: CASSLVSGDLFHTGELFF. CDR3 nucleotides: TGTGCCAGCAGCTTAGTGTCAGGGGACCTCTTCCACACCGGGGAGCTGTTTTTT.

The gene calls are TRBV15 and TRBJ2-5; 10 bases fit TRBD1. This CDR3 is 15 amino acids long. The germline V gene encodes CDR1 LNHNV and CDR2 YYDKDF (reference sequence). The V and J ends lost 0 bases and 5 bases, in that order; junction bases with no gene match: 3. In nucleotides, the CDR3 is TGTGCCACCAGCAGAGATGGGACAGGGGCTGAGACCCAGTACTTC. It yields the protein CATSRDGTGAETQYF.

The J gene is TRBJ1-1, the V gene TRBV18; D might be TRBD1 (5 bases). Trimming took 1 base from V and 3 from J, leaving 15 bases between them. Germline V gene lookup returns CDR1 KGHSH and CDR2 LQKENI. This CDR3 has 16 amino acids. Written as DNA, the CDR3 is TGTGCCAGCTCACCACTCGGGGGTGGGGCAGACACTGAAGCTTTCTTT. Amino acid sequence: CASSPLGGGADTEAFF.

This chain connects TRBV10-1 to TRBJ1-6; 8 nucleotides agree with TRBD1. The CDR3 has 14 amino acids. Trimming cost V 6 bases and J 7 bases; bases outside gene matches: 5. Germline CDR1 reads WNHNN; CDR2 reads SYGVQD (reference sequence). The CDR3 DNA follows: TGCGCCAGCAGCCGGGACAGGCGAAATTCACCCCTCCACTTT. It codes for CASSRDRRNSPLHF.

The chain carries TRBV9 and TRBJ1-1, with 7 bases fitting TRBD1. The CDR3 covers 16 residues. Looked up from germline, CDR1 is SGDLS and CDR2 is YYNGEE. With 4 bases clipped from V and 1 base from J, the junction kept 10 bases outside the gene matches. The CDR3 protein is CASSPRTGATNTEAFF. DNA for the CDR3: TGTGCCAGCAGCCCCCGGACAGGCGCCACGAACACTGAAGCTTTCTTT.

The CDR3 sequence: CATSSLSGAAFEKLFF. DNA of the CDR3: TGTGCCACCAGCAGCCTGAGTGGGGCGGCGTTTGAAAAACTGTTTTTT. This chain connects TRBV15 to TRBJ1-4, with D possibly being TRBD1 (5 bases). The CDR3 length is 16 residues. V shed 3 bases and J shed 7 bases, with 18 bases lying between them. CDR1 is LNHNV and CDR2 is YYDKDF in the germline V gene (reference sequence).

V gene TRBV7-9 combines with J gene TRBJ1-4; perhaps TRBD1 as D (6 bases). The CDR3 has 13 residues. Germline CDR1 reads SEHNR; CDR2 reads FQNEAQ (reference sequence). V dropped 8 bases and J dropped 10 bases, with 17 bases sitting between them. Here the CDR3 DNA reads TGTGCCAGCTCGGCAGGGGCCAAAGGAAAACTGTTTTTT. It codes for CASSAGAKGKLFF.